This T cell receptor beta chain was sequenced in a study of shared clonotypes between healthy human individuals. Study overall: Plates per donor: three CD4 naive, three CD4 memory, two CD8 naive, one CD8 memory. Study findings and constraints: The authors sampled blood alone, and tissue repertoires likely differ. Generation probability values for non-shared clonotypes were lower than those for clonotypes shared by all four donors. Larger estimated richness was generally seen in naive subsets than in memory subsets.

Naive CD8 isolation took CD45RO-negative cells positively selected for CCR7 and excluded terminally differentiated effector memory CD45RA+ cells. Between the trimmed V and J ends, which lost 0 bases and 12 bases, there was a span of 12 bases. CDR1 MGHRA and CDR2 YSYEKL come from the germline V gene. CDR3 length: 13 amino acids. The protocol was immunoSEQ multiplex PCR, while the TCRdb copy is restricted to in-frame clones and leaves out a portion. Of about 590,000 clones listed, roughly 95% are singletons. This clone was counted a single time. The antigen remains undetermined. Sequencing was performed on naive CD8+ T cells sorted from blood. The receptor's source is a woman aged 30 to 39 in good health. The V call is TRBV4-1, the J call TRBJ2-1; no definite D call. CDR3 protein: CASSQEPTTVQFF. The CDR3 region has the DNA TGCGCCAGCAGCCAAGAACCCACTACAGTGCAGTTCTTC.